This is a list of T cell receptor beta chains from one sample in a study of blood T cell repertoires in COVID-19. Sequenced by immunoSEQ multiplex PCR; TCRdb stores in-frame clones only, minus some. This sample has roughly 250,000 clones, with 75% to 90% found just once. The material sequenced was PBMCs or T cells enriched from blood (not recorded which). All receptors come from a woman under 40 with acute COVID-19. The CDR3 runs from the conserved cysteine through the conserved F or W. The D gene is left open where the match is weak. Part of the rows lack a size; the others show once, few, many or a class for expanded clones.

>TRBJ1-2|.|TRBV7-2|17|TRBD1
CASSLGPEPGQGRGYTF
TGTGCCAGCAGCTTAGGACCCGAGCCGGGACAGGGGAGGGGCTACACCTTC
>TRBJ1-5|.|TRBV6-5|13|.
CASSYQGGQPQHF
TGTGCCAGCAGTTACCAGGGCGGTCAGCCCCAGCATTTT
>TRBJ1-1|few|TRBV5-5|16|TRBD1
CASSLTGTGLNTEAFF
TGTGCCAGCAGCTTAACCGGGACAGGGCTGAACACTGAAGCTTTCTTT
>TRBJ2-1|.|TRBV11-3|15|.
CASSATGQINNEQFF
TGTGCCAGCAGCGCTACGGGACAAATTAACAATGAGCAGTTCTTC
>TRBJ2-7|.|TRBV6-5|15|.
CASLGRRTAPYEQYF
TGTGCCAGTCTGGGGAGAAGGACAGCCCCCTACGAGCAGTACTTC
>TRBJ1-6|.|TRBV2|14|.
CASSDRGRNSPLHF
TGTGCCAGCAGTGACAGGGGCCGTAATTCACCCCTCCACTTT
>TRBJ1-5|.|TRBV2|16|TRBD1
CASSGQGAGYFQPQHF
TGTGCCAGCAGTGGACAGGGGGCCGGGTATTTTCAGCCCCAGCATTTT
>TRBJ2-1|.|TRBV29-1|16|.
CSVESGGGSAYNEQFF
TGCAGCGTTGAAAGTGGAGGTGGGAGCGCTTACAATGAGCAGTTCTTC
>TRBJ1-2|once|TRBV28|13|.
CASRRSSSYGYTF
TGTGCCAGCAGAAGGAGTAGTAGCTATGGCTACACCTTC
>TRBJ2-3|few|TRBV24-1|13|.
CATDGVNTDTQYF
TGTGCCACCGACGGGGTAAACACAGATACGCAGTATTTT
>TRBJ2-3|.|TRBV28|19|TRBD2
CASRSWTGTSGASTDTQYF
TGTGCCAGCAGAAGTTGGACCGGGACTAGCGGCGCTAGCACAGATACGCAGTATTTT
>TRBJ1-1|.|TRBV14|15|.
CASSQAGGRGTEAFF
TGTGCCAGCAGCCAAGCGGGGGGTAGGGGCACTGAAGCTTTCTTT
>TRBJ1-3|.|TRBV12-3/TRBV12-4|13|.
CASSLGPVNTIYF
TGTGCCAGCAGTTTAGGGCCAGTTAACACCATATATTTT
>TRBJ1-2|.|TRBV6-2/TRBV6-3|16|TRBD1
CASSYFDRGRNYGYTF
TGTGCCAGCAGTTACTTCGACAGGGGCCGGAACTATGGCTACACCTTC
>TRBJ2-2|.|TRBV19|14|.
CASRVSENTGELFF
TGTGCCAGTAGAGTTAGCGAAAACACCGGGGAGCTGTTTTTT
>TRBJ2-3|.|TRBV5-1|13|.
CASSLAGTDTQYF
TGCGCCAGCAGCTTGGCCGGCACAGATACGCAGTATTTT
>TRBJ2-3|.|TRBV14|14|TRBD2
CASSQGGSPDTQYF
TGTGCCAGCAGCCAGGGGGGGTCTCCAGATACGCAGTATTTT
>TRBJ1-4|.|TRBV14|18|.
CASSLRLVAGRGGEKLFF
TGTGCCAGCAGCCTTAGACTCGTCGCAGGGCGAGGTGGTGAAAAACTGTTTTTT
>TRBJ1-2|few|TRBV7-9|14|TRBD1
CASSAQGDVYGYTF
TGTGCCAGCAGCGCGCAGGGGGACGTCTATGGCTACACCTTC
>TRBJ2-2|.|TRBV7-2|13|.
CASSFEATGELFF
TGTGCCAGCAGCTTTGAAGCAACCGGGGAGCTGTTTTTT
>TRBJ2-2|.|TRBV6-5|12|.
CASGPRTGELFF
TGTGCCAGCGGCCCCCGCACCGGGGAGCTGTTTTTT
>TRBJ1-4|once|TRBV28|16|TRBD1
CASRLQGAGGNEKLFF
TGTGCCAGCAGATTACAGGGGGCGGGAGGGAATGAAAAACTGTTTTTT
>TRBJ2-3|.|TRBV19|14|TRBD2
CASSAGTSTDTQYF
TGTGCCAGTAGCGCCGGGACTAGTACAGATACGCAGTATTTT
>TRBJ1-2|.|TRBV12-3/TRBV12-4|13|.
CASSLGGFDGYTF
TGTGCCAGCAGTTTGGGCGGGTTTGATGGCTACACCTTC
>TRBJ1-1|.|TRBV18|13|.
CASSPSRDTEAFF
TGTGCCAGCTCACCAAGCAGGGACACTGAAGCTTTCTTT
>TRBJ1-6|.|TRBV7-2|14|.
CASSDGGRYSPLHF
TGTGCCAGCTCGGACGGCGGGAGATATTCACCCCTCCACTTT
>TRBJ2-5|.|TRBV19|15|.
CASSIGQGFGETQYF
TGTGCCAGTAGTATAGGTCAGGGGTTTGGGGAGACCCAGTACTTC
>TRBJ1-1|.|TRBV28|15|.
CASSFGVGGTTEAFF
TGTGCCAGCAGTTTTGGGGTAGGGGGTACCACTGAAGCTTTCTTT